This T cell receptor (beta chain) was obtained from a study of T cells after yellow fever vaccination. About the study: Fractions containing few cells were prepared with SMART-Seq v4 Ultra Low Input. General study results and limits: Most primary-vaccination clones reappeared after the booster (approximately 95% CD4, 88% CD8). Abundant clonotypes from the bulk population could have been carried over as contaminants into FACS-sorted repertoires.

The germline V gene encodes CDR1 SGHVS and CDR2 FQNEAQ. With 0 bases removed from V and 7 bases from J, the gap between germline ends came to 10 bases. CDR3 length equals 14 residues. A word on this clonotype: Its cognate antigen is unknown.

Synthesis of TCR cDNA relied on 5'RACE template switching, which attached a universal primer site and UMIs. TCRdb re-analysed the 5' RACE reads in MiXCR, keeping a single row per CDR3 protein. The table records some 600,000 distinct CDR3 sequences, 17% of them present only once. The V call is TRBV7-8, the J call TRBJ1-5; D is uncertain. The receptor's source is a man between 18 and 29 years old who received the YFV17D yellow fever vaccine. The sequenced sample was PBMCs, obtained 4 to 6 days after the first yellow fever vaccination. The CDR3 sequence is CASSLAVGQQPQHF. In DNA, the CDR3 is TGTGCCAGCAGCTTAGCAGTGGGTCAACAGCCCCAGCATTTT.